These T cell receptor beta chains were read from a single sample in a study of CD8 T cells in Susac syndrome. TCRdb re-called the immunoSEQ multiplex PCR reads through MiXCR, storing one row per CDR3 protein. The sample contains more than 110,000 distinct CDR3 sequences, roughly 94% of which appear only once. The sample was CD4+ T cells from PBMCs. Every receptor here comes from a human donor with Susac syndrome. CDR3s include the opening cysteine and the closing phenylalanine or tryptophan. The order of the fields is clone size, J gene, V gene, D gene, CDR3 DNA, CDR3 protein. The D gene is left open where the match is weak. Rows may omit the clone size; those that give it use once, few, many or a size class.

- | TRBJ1-5 | TRBV30 | TRBD1 | TGTGCCTGGAGTGGAGGACAGGACCCTTATAGCAATCAGCCCCAGCATTTT | CAWSGGQDPYSNQPQHF
- | TRBJ2-7 | TRBV20-1 | TRBD2 | TGCAGTGCCGTGGGGGGGGGCTACGAGCAGTACTTC | CSAVGGGYEQYF
- | TRBJ1-2 | TRBV30 | TRBD1 | TGTGCCTGGAGAACACAGGGGAAGTATGGCTACACCTTC | CAWRTQGKYGYTF
- | TRBJ2-7 | TRBV30 | - | TGTGCCTCTAGTAGGGTTTACGAGCAGTACTTC | CASSRVYEQYF
- | TRBJ2-2 | TRBV3-1 | - | TGTGCCAGCAGCCAATCTCGGACAGCTAACACCGGGGAGCTGTTTTTT | CASSQSRTANTGELFF
- | TRBJ2-7 | TRBV7-2 | - | TGTGCCAGCAGCTTCTACTGGAGGGATATCCTACCGCACGAGCAGTACTTC | CASSFYWRDILPHEQYF
- | TRBJ2-3 | TRBV20-1 | TRBD2 | TGCAGTGCTAGCACTAGCGGAGGTAGCACAGATACGCAGTATTTT | CSASTSGGSTDTQYF
- | TRBJ1-2 | TRBV6-1 | - | TGTGCCAGCAGTGATCCGGGATGGGCCTATGGCTACACCTTC | CASSDPGWAYGYTF
- | TRBJ1-2 | TRBV5-1 | - | TGCGCCAGCAGCTTGGGGCGGACAGACGTCTCTGGCTACACCTTC | CASSLGRTDVSGYTF
- | TRBJ1-3 | TRBV9 | - | TGTGCCAGCAGCGTAGACACTTACTCTGGAAACACCATATATTTT | CASSVDTYSGNTIYF
once | TRBJ1-2 | TRBV10-3 | TRBD1 | TGTGCCGTGGGGACAGGGTCTTTTGGTGGCTACACCTTC | CAVGTGSFGGYTF
- | TRBJ2-1 | TRBV9 | - | TGTGCCAGCAGCGTAGTGGGGGAGCAAGCTGAGCAGTTCTTC | CASSVVGEQAEQFF
- | TRBJ1-1 | TRBV7-9 | - | TGTGCCAGCAGCTCATCAGGGTACACTGAAGCTTTCTTT | CASSSSGYTEAFF
- | TRBJ2-7 | TRBV5-6 | - | TGTGCCAGCAGCCCTAAGGACGGAACCTACGAGCAGTACTTC | CASSPKDGTYEQYF
- | TRBJ2-1 | TRBV1 | - | TGCACCAGCAGCTACATTCCTAGCGGGGGGAACAATGAGCAGTTCTTC | CTSSYIPSGGNNEQFF
- | TRBJ1-5 | TRBV9 | - | TGTGCCAGCAGCGTAGGGGGGAGCAATCAGCCCCAGCATTTT | CASSVGGSNQPQHF
- | TRBJ1-1 | TRBV14 | - | TGTGCCAGCAGCCACGACATTTACACTGAAGCTTTCTTT | CASSHDIYTEAFF
once | TRBJ1-2 | TRBV30 | - | TGTGCCTTTGACCGTCCCGCTAACTATGGCTACACCTTC | CAFDRPANYGYTF
- | TRBJ2-7 | TRBV25-1 | TRBD1 | TGTGCCAGCGGAGGGGGACAGGGGTACGAGCAGTACTTC | CASGGGQGYEQYF
- | TRBJ2-5 | TRBV5-1 | - | TGCGCCAGCAGCTTGGAGGGTAGCGAGGGGACCCAGTACTTC | CASSLEGSEGTQYF
- | TRBJ1-2 | TRBV28 | - | TGTGCCAGCAGTCCGAACAGGGTTGGCTACACCTTC | CASSPNRVGYTF
- | TRBJ1-2 | TRBV20-1 | - | TGCAGTGCTAGATCCCGCCCGGGCTATGGCTACACCTTC | CSARSRPGYGYTF
- | TRBJ2-2 | TRBV12-3/TRBV12-4 | - | TGTGCCAGCAGACCCACCGGGCAGGGTAGGAGGGAGCTGTTTTTT | CASRPTGQGRRELFF
- | TRBJ2-7 | TRBV18 | - | TGTGCCAGCTCACCAAACCAGGGGTCGGGCGAGCAGTACTTC | CASSPNQGSGEQYF
- | TRBJ2-5 | TRBV30 | - | TGTGCCTGGAGTATTGGGACTTCGCTCCGGTACCAAGAGACCCAGTACTTC | CAWSIGTSLRYQETQYF
- | TRBJ2-7 | TRBV4-3 | - | TGCGCCAGCAGCCAAGATGTCCAGGCCGAGCAGTACTTC | CASSQDVQAEQYF
many | TRBJ2-5 | TRBV7-2 | - | TGTGCCAGCAGCCCGTCAAGTGAGACCCAGTACTTC | CASSPSSETQYF
- | TRBJ2-6 | TRBV5-1 | - | TGCGCCAGCAGCTTGGGAGGCACTGGGGCCAACGTCCTGACTTTC | CASSLGGTGANVLTF
once | TRBJ1-2 | TRBV30 | - | TGTGCCTGGATGGATACCACAGGGCGTTTTGATTTCTATGGCTACACCTTC | CAWMDTTGRFDFYGYTF
- | TRBJ2-2 | TRBV2 | - | TGTGCCAGCAGTGGTTTGGCCGGGGAGCTGTTTTTT | CASSGLAGELFF
- | TRBJ2-5 | TRBV20-1 | - | TGCAGTGCTAGAGACAGGGTAACCCAAGAGACCCAGTACTTC | CSARDRVTQETQYF
- | TRBJ2-2 | TRBV11-2 | TRBD1 | TGTGCCAGCAGCTTGGGACAGGGGGCAAGAGGGGAGCTGTTTTTT | CASSLGQGARGELFF
- | TRBJ2-1 | TRBV2 | - | TGTGCCAGCAGAAACATCGTAGCGGACAACAATGAGCAGTTCTTC | CASRNIVADNNEQFF
- | TRBJ2-2 | TRBV5-1 | TRBD1 | TGCGCCAGCAGCCCCGACAGGGGAGGCACCGGGGAGCTGTTTTTT | CASSPDRGGTGELFF
- | TRBJ2-5 | TRBV4-1 | - | TGCGCCAGCAGCAAAAGCCGCGGTGAGACCCAGTACTTC | CASSKSRGETQYF
- | TRBJ1-5 | TRBV15 | TRBD1 | TGTGCCACCAGCAACCCGGTGGGGACAGGGAACAATCAGCCCCAGCATTTT | CATSNPVGTGNNQPQHF
once | TRBJ2-3 | TRBV4-1 | - | TGCGCCAGCAGCCCCCTTAGGGGGATTCCGGGAGATACGCAGTATTTT | CASSPLRGIPGDTQYF
- | TRBJ1-2 | TRBV28 | - | TGTGCCAGCAGTACCTCCATTTCACTCCTTAGGGGTGGCTACACCTTC | CASSTSISLLRGGYTF
- | TRBJ1-4 | TRBV30 | - | TGTGCCTGGAGGGGAGGTGGTTCGAGTGAAAAACTGTTTTTT | CAWRGGGSSEKLFF
- | TRBJ1-1 | TRBV15 | - | TGTGCCACCAGCAGATTCCGGGGGCGGAACACTGAAGCTTTCTTT | CATSRFRGRNTEAFF
- | TRBJ1-1 | TRBV29-1 | - | TGCAGCGTTCGCAGGGTCGACACTGAAGCTTTCTTT | CSVRRVDTEAFF
- | TRBJ2-5 | TRBV5-4 | - | TGTGCCAGCAGTACCACTTCCTCCCAAGAGACCCAGTACTTC | CASSTTSSQETQYF
- | TRBJ2-7 | TRBV20-1 | TRBD2 | TGCAGTGCTAGAGCAGCGAGGACTAGCGGGAGATTGGAGCAGTACTTC | CSARAARTSGRLEQYF
- | TRBJ2-3 | TRBV29-1 | - | TGCAGCATTTACAGAGATAGCACAGATACGCAGTATTTT | CSIYRDSTDTQYF
few | TRBJ2-5 | TRBV15 | - | TGTGCCACCAGCAGAGGGGCGGTCCAAGAGACCCAGTACTTC | CATSRGAVQETQYF
- | TRBJ2-5 | TRBV6-1 | TRBD2 | TGTGCCAGCAGCTCCCCCCCTAGCGGGAGGTACCAAGAGACCCAGTACTTC | CASSSPPSGRYQETQYF